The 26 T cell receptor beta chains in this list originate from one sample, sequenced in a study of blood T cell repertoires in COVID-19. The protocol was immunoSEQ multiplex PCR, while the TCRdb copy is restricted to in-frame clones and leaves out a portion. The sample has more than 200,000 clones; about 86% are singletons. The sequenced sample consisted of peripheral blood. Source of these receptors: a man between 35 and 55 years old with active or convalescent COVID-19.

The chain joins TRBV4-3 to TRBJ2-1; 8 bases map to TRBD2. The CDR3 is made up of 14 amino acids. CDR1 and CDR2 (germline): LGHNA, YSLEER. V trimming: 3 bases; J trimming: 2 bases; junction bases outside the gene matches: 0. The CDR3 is CASSQGLAYNEQFF. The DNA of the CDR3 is TGCGCCAGCAGCCAGGGACTAGCCTACAATGAGCAGTTCTTC.

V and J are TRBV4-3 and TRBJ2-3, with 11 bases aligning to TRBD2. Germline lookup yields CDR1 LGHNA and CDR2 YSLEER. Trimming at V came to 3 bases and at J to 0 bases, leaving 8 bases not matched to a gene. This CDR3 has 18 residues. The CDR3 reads CASSQALAGGLSTDTQYF. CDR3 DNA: TGCGCCAGCAGCCAGGCCCTAGCGGGGGGACTGAGCACAGATACGCAGTATTTT.

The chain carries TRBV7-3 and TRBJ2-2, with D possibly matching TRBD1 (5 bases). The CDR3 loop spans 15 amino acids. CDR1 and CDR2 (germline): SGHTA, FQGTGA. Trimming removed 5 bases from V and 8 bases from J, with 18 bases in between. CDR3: CASSQIGASLGELFF. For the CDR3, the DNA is TGTGCCAGCAGCCAGATTGGGGCGAGTTTGGGGGAGCTGTTTTTT.

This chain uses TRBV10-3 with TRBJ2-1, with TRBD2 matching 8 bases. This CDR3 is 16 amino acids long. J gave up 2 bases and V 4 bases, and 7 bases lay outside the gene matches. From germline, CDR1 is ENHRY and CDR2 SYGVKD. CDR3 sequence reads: CAISGGAGETYNEQFF. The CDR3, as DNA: TGTGCCATCAGTGGAGGAGCGGGAGAGACCTACAATGAGCAGTTCTTC.

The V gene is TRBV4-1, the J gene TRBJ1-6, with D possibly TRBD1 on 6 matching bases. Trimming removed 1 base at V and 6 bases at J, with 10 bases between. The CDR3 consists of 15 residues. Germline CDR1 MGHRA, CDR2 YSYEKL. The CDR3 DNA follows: TGCGCCAGCAGCCAAGTTGCCAGGGGTAATTCACCCCTCCACTTT. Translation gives CASSQVARGNSPLHF.

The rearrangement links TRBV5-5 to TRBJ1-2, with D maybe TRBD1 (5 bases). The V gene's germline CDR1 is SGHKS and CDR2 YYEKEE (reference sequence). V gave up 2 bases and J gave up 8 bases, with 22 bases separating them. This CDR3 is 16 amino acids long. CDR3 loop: CASSLLGDGHPSGYTF. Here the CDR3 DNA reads TGTGCCAGCAGCTTACTGGGCGATGGACACCCCTCGGGCTACACCTTC. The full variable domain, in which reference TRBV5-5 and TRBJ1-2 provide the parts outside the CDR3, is DAGVTQSPTHLIKTRGQQVTLRCSPISGHKSVSWYQQVLGQGPQFIFQYYEKEERGRGNFPDRFSARQFPNYSSELNVNALLLGDSALYLCASSLLGDGHPSGYTFGSGTRLTVV.

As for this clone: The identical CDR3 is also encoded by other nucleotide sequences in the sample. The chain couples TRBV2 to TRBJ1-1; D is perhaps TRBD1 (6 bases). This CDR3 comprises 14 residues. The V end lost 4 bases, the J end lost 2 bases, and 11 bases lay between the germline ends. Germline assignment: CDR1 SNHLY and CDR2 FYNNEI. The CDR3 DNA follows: TGTGCCAGCAGTGCCGGGACACTTAACACTGAAGCTTTCTTT. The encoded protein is CASSAGTLNTEAFF.

CDR3 DNA: TGTGCCAGCAGTCTCTGGACTAGCGGAAACAATGAGCAGTTCTTC. As protein: CASSLWTSGNNEQFF. The chain joins TRBV28 to TRBJ2-1; 10 nucleotides agree with TRBD2. Germline V gene lookup returns CDR1 MDHEN and CDR2 SYDVKM. V lost 5 bases and J lost 5; bases outside the gene matches: 6. The CDR3 is 15 amino acids.

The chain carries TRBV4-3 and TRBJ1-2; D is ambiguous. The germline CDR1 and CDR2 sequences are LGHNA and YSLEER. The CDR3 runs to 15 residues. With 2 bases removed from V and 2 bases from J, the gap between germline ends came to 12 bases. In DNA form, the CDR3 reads TGCGCCAGCAGCCAACTTATCCCGCGAAACTATGGCTACACCTTC. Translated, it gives CASSQLIPRNYGYTF.

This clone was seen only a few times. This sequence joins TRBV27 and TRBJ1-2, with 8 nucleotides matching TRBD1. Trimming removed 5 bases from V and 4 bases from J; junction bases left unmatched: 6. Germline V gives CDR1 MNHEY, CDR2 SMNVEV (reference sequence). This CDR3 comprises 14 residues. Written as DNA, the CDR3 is TGTGCCAGCAGTGTGACAGGGGCCCTCTATGGCTACACCTTC. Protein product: CASSVTGALYGYTF.

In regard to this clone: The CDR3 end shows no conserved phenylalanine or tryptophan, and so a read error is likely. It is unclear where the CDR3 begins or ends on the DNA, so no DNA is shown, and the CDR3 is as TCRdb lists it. CDR3 amino acids: CASNMYNRGAPL. This chain links TRBV14 with TRBJ1-1; no DNA check was done on the table's D call, TRBD1. Germline loops: CDR1 SGHDN, CDR2 FVKESK. The CDR3 has 12 residues if both end residues are counted.

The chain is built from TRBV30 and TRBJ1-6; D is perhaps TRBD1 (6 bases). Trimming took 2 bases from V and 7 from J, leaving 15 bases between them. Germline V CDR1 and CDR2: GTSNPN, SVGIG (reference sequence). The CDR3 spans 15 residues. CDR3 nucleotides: TGTGCCTGGAGTTCGGGCAGGGGATGGAATTCACCCCTCCACTTT. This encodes CAWSSGRGWNSPLHF.

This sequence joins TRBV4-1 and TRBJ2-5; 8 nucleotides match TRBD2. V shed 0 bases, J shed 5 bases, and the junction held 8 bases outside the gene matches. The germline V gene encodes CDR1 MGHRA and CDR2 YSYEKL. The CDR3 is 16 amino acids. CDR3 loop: CASSQDSGGSRETQYF. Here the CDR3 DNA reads TGCGCCAGCAGCCAAGACAGCGGGGGTTCCAGGGAGACCCAGTACTTC.

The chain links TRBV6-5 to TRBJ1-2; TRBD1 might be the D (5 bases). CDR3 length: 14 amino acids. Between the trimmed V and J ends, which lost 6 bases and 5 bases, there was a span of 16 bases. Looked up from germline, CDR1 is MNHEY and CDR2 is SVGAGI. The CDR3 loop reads CASRADSHPYGYTF. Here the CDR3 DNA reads TGTGCCAGCAGAGCTGACAGTCACCCGTATGGCTACACCTTC.

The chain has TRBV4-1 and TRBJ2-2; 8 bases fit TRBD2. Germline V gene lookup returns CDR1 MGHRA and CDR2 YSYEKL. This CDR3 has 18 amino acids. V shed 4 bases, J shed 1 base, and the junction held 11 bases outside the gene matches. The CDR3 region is CASSRNRASGGNTGELFF. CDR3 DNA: TGCGCCAGCAGCCGGAACCGGGCCAGCGGGGGGAACACCGGGGAGCTGTTTTTT.

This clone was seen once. CDR3 sequence (DNA): TGTGCCAGCAGCTTAGTGGGCAGGAACCAAGAGACCCAGTACTTC. Its protein product is CASSLVGRNQETQYF. The chain recombines TRBV7-9 with TRBJ2-5; D not certain. V lost 1 base and J lost 0, with 9 bases in between. Germline V lookup: CDR1 SEHNR, CDR2 FQNEAQ (reference sequence). The CDR3 has 15 residues.

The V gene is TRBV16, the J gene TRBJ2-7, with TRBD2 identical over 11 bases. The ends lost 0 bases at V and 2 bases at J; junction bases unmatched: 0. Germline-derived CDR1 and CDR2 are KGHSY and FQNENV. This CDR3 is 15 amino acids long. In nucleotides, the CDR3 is TGTGCCAGCAGCCAATCGACTAGCGGGACCTACGAGCAGTACTTC. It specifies CASSQSTSGTYEQYF.

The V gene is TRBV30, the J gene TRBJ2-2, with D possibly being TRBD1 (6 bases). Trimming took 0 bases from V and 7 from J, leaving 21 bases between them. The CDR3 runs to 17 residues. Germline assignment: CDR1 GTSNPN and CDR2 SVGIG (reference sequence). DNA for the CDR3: TGTGCCTGGAGTGTACATGGCCCACAGGGAAATGGCGGGGAGCTGTTTTTT. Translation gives CAWSVHGPQGNGGELFF.

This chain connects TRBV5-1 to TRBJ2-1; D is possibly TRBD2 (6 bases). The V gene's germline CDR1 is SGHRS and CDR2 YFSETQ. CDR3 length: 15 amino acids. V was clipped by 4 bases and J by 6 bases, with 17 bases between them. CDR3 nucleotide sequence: TGCGCCAGCAGCCTCGTTGAGGGAGGTGGCAATGAGCAGTTCTTC. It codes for CASSLVEGGGNEQFF.

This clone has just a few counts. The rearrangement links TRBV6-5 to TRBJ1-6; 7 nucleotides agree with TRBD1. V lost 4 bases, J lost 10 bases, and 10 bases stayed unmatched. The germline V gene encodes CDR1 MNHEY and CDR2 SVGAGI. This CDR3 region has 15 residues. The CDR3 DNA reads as TGTGCCAGCAGTTTATACTTGGGGACAGTCTCACCCCTCCACTTT. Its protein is CASSLYLGTVSPLHF.

CDR3 protein: CATSPGKQFYGYTF. The CDR3 DNA reads as TGTGCCACCTCCCCCGGGAAACAGTTCTATGGCTACACCTTC. This sequence joins TRBV19 and TRBJ1-2; D is undetermined. Germline CDR1 and CDR2: LNHDA and SQIVND (reference sequence). The CDR3 consists of 14 residues. V was trimmed by 10 bases and J by 4 bases, leaving 19 bases between them.

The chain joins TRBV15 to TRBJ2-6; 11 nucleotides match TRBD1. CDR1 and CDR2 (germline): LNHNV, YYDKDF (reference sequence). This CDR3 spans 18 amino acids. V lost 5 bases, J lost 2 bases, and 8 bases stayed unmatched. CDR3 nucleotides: TGTGCCACCAGCTGGCCGGGACAGGGGGTTCCTGGGGCCAACGTCCTGACTTTC. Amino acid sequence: CATSWPGQGVPGANVLTF.

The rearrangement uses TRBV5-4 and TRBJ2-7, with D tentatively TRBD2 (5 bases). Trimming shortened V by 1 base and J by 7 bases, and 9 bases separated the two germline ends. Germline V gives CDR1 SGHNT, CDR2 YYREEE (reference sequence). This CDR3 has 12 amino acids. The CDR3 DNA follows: TGTGCCAGCAGCTTGTCACCGGGAGAGCAGTACTTC. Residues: CASSLSPGEQYF. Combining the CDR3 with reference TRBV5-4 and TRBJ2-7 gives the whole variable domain ETGVTQSPTHLIKTRGQQVTLRCSSQSGHNTVSWYQQALGQGPQFIFQYYREEENGRGNFPPRFSGLQFPNYSSELNVNALELDDSALYLCASSLSPGEQYFGPGTRLTVT.

CDR3 nucleotides: TGTGCCAGCAGTTTAGGGGGCCTTGGGGAAAAACTGTTTTTT. It is translated as CASSLGGLGEKLFF. V and J are TRBV28 and TRBJ1-4, with D maybe TRBD1 (6 bases). This CDR3 is built from 14 residues. Trimming removed 2 bases from V and 8 bases from J, with 12 bases in between. Germline V CDR1 and CDR2: MDHEN, SYDVKM.

The CDR3 region has the DNA TGTGCCAGCAGCTTATCTGGGCAGGGTAGCTATGGCTACACCTTC. Encoded protein: CASSLSGQGSYGYTF. The chain carries TRBV7-2 and TRBJ1-2; the D gene is possibly TRBD1 (5 bases). CDR3 length: 15 residues. Germline CDR1 SGHTA, CDR2 FQGNSA. The V gene lost 2 bases and the J gene lost 4 bases, with 14 bases spanning the gap.

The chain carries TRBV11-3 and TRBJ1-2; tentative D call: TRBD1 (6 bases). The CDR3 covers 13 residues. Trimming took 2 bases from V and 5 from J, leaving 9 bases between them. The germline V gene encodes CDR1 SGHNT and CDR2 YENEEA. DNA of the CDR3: TGTGCCAGCAGCTTATTCAGGGGATATGGCTACACCTTC. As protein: CASSLFRGYGYTF.